This record looks at one T cell receptor (beta chain) sequence and its context. Its specificity is not known. Investigators reverse transcribed all isolated RNA, so they sequenced expressed TCRB transcripts. Sequencing was performed with immunoSEQ multiplex PCR; in TCRdb, only in-frame clones are kept and a portion is missing. The sample contains about 270,000 clones, about 13% of which appear only once. This record comes from a study of beta chain features in type 1 diabetes. Regarding the study as a whole: Any HLA-type effect on TCRB rearrangement remained unresolved here. For Type 1 diabetes patients, all four CD4+ subsets carried TCRB CDR3s that were moderately but significantly shorter. Cells that show high TCR expression could be over-represented by cDNA sequencing. Patients with type 1 diabetes carried fewer insertions and had more deletions at their VDJ junctions. Patients' naive, central memory and Treg TCRB repertoires seemed closer to one another than those of healthy donors.

Germline values: CDR1 MDHEN, CDR2 SYDVKM. Losses at the gene ends were 7 bases for V and 1 base for J; bases not matched to a gene: 8. The length of the CDR3 is 15 residues. The TCR originated in a man aged 25 to 45 with type 1 diabetes. This chain connects TRBV28 to TRBJ2-3; TRBD2 agrees at 7 bases. What was sequenced was naive CD4+ T cells from blood. In DNA, the CDR3 is TGTGCCAGCAATGGGGGAGGGCTCGGCACAGATACGCAGTATTTT. Translation gives CASNGGGLGTDTQYF.